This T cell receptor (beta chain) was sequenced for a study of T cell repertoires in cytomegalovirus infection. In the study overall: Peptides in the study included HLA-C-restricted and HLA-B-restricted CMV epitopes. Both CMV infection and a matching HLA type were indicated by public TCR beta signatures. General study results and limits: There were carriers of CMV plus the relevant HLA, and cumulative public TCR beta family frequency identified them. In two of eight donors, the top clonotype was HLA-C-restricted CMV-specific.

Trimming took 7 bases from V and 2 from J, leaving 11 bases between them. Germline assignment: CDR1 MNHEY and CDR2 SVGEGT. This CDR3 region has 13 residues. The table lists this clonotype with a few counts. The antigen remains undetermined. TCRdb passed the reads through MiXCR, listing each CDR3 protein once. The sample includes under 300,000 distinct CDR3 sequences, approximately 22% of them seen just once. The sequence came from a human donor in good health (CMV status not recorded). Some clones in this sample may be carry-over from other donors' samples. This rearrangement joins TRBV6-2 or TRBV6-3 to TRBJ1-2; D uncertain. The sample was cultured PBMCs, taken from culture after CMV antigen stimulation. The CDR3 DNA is TGTGCCAGCATCCACCCAGCGAACTATGGCTACACCTTC. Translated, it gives CASIHPANYGYTF.